This TCR beta chain was found in a study of shared clonotypes between healthy human individuals. Study-wide findings and caveats: Investigators expected sequencing depth to affect clonotype sharing among donors. Generally, naive subsets came out with larger estimated richness than memory subsets.

Comments on this clone: Its target is unknown.

An approximately 180 ng quantity of DNA, about 30,000 T cell genomes, went into the sorted-subset replicate PCRs. Data came from immunoSEQ multiplex PCR; TCRdb stores just in-frame clones and leaves some out. This sample carries 2 million to 2.5 million clones, approximately 95% of them seen once, and the ten largest clones take about 0.13%. Germline CDR1 SGHRS, CDR2 YFSETQ. The CDR3 sequence is 15 residues long. V lost 0 bases to trimming and J lost 5 bases, with 14 bases between them. J is TRBJ1-2 and V is TRBV5-1; D perhaps matches TRBD1 (5 bases). Sequenced: naive CD4+ T cells sorted from blood. Specified subset: CD45RA+ positively selected. The receptor was derived from a man between 18 and 29 years old in good health. The CDR3 coding sequence is TGCGCCAGCAGCTTGGTTCCGGGCCAGGGATATGGCTACACCTTC. Protein product: CASSLVPGQGYGYTF.